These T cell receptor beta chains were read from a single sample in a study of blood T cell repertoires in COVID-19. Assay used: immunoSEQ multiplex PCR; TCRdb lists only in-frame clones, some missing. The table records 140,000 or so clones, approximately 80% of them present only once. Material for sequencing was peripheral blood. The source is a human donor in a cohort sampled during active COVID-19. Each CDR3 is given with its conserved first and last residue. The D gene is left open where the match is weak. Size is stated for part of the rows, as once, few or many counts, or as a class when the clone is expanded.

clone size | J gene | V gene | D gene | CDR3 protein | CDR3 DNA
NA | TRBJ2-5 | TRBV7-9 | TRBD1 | CASSLLGGEAQYF | TGTGCCAGCAGCTTATTAGGGGGCGAGGCCCAGTACTTC
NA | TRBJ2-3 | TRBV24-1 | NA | CATRGGVGTDTQYF | TGTGCCACCAGAGGGGGGGTTGGTACAGATACGCAGTATTTT
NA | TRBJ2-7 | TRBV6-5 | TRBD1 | CASRGDTGVYEQYF | TGTGCCAGCAGAGGGGATACAGGGGTCTACGAGCAGTACTTC
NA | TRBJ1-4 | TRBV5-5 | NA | CASSQGGQTNEKLFF | TGTGCCAGCAGCCAGGGAGGGCAGACTAATGAAAAACTGTTTTTT
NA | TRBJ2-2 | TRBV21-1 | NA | CASSRGDVNTGELFF | TGTGCCAGCAGCAGAGGTGACGTAAACACCGGGGAGCTGTTTTTT
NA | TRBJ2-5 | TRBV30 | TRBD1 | CAWSSTGAQKTQYF | TGTGCCTGGAGCTCGACAGGGGCGCAAAAGACCCAGTACTTC
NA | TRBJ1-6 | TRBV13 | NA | CASSLGRGTGMHSPLHF | TGTGCCAGCAGCTTAGGCCGGGGAACAGGGATGCATTCACCCCTCCACTTT
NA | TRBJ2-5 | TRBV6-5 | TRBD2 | CASGGGGTETQYF | TGTGCCAGCGGGGGGGGAGGTACAGAGACCCAGTACTTC
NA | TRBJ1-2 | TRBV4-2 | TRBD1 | CASSQDGTDYGYTF | TGTGCCAGCAGCCAAGACGGGACAGACTATGGCTACACCTTC
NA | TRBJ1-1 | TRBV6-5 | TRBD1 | CASSKRDRATEAFF | TGTGCCAGCAGTAAAAGGGACAGGGCCACTGAAGCTTTCTTT
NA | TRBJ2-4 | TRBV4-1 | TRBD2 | CASSLLAGGTDKNIQYF | TGCGCCAGCAGCCTTTTAGCGGGGGGGACGGACAAAAACATTCAGTACTTC
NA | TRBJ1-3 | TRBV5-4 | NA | CASSLATVSGNTIYF | TGTGCCAGCAGCTTGGCGACAGTCTCTGGAAACACCATATATTTT
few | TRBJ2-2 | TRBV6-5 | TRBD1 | CATHIRDRGTGELFF | TGTGCCACGCACATCCGGGACAGGGGCACCGGGGAGCTGTTTTTT